This T cell receptor beta chain comes out of a study of cytomegalovirus exposure and HLA in healthy donors. The wider study: The 130 or so validation repertoires, a later analysis reported, used the same platform as the roughly 730 repertoires from the first cohort. General study results and limits: The CMV antigen specificity of a few CMV-associated chains was confirmed through in vitro analysis. One later analysis, an examination of the roughly 110 validation repertoires, found that first-cohort TCR clusters tended to co-occur in them. Both high specificity and high sensitivity reportedly marked the classifier's diagnosis of cytomegalovirus status.

Clones were read by immunoSEQ multiplex PCR, and TCRdb kept only the in-frame ones, dropping some. Found here are 300,000 to 350,000 clones, 70% to 90% of them singletons; the top ten hold approximately 0.96%. As concerns this clone: Its antigen is undetermined.

CDR1 and CDR2 (germline): MGHRA, YSYEKL. The CDR3 consists of 18 residues. V was clipped by 1 base and J by 0 bases, with 15 bases between them. Sequencing was carried out using PBMCs. The sequence was collected from a man aged 25-45 years in good health and CMV-seronegative. The chain combines TRBV4-1 with TRBJ1-4, with D possibly TRBD1 on 5 matching bases. The CDR3 DNA reads as TGCGCCAGCAGCCAAGGGGTTTCCAGGACACCAACTAATGAAAAACTGTTTTTT. Translation gives CASSQGVSRTPTNEKLFF.